The 8 T cell receptor beta chains presented below share a single source sample, sequenced in a study of T-cell reconstitution after alpha-beta-depleted transplantation in children. Unique molecular identifiers were incorporated during preparation of the TCRbeta library. A single record per CDR3 protein comes from TCRdb applying MiXCR to the PCR reads. The repertoire consists of approximately 420,000 distinct CDR3 sequences, with about a tenth occurring once and the leading ten covering approximately 5%. Here the sequenced sample was PBMCs from the stem cell graft donor, taken from the stem cell graft. These receptor sequences come from a human donor who donated a stem cell graft to a child with acute myeloid leukemia.

This clonotype was detected a few times. The chain carries TRBV28 and TRBJ2-7, with a tentative D call TRBD1 (6 bases). This CDR3 has 16 residues. Trimming stripped 3 bases from V and 2 bases from J, with 17 bases between. The germline V gene has CDR1 MDHEN and CDR2 SYDVKM. The CDR3 region is CASSFHIRGRTYEQYF. Written as DNA, the CDR3 is TGTGCCAGCAGTTTTCATATCAGGGGTCGCACCTACGAGCAGTACTTC.

The chain joins TRBV6-2 or TRBV6-3 to TRBJ2-2; 14 nucleotides align to TRBD2. This CDR3 comprises 17 residues. The ends lost 7 bases at V and 4 bases at J; junction bases unmatched: 8. Germline V gene data show CDR1 as MNHEY and CDR2 as SVGEGT. The CDR3 reads CASIRGLAGVSTGELFF. DNA of the CDR3: TGTGCCAGCATACGGGGACTAGCGGGAGTTTCCACCGGGGAGCTGTTTTTT.

V and J are TRBV20-1 and TRBJ2-3; 7 bases agree with TRBD2. V gave up 3 bases and J gave up 2 bases; unmatched junction bases: 2. The CDR3 is 13 amino acids. The germline gives CDR1 DFQATT, CDR2 SNEGSKA (reference sequence). The CDR3 spells CSASGGFTDTQYF. The CDR3 nucleotides are TGCAGTGCTAGCGGGGGGTTCACAGATACGCAGTATTTT.

This chain uses TRBV4-1 with TRBJ2-5; 8 positions match TRBD2. Germline CDR1 is MGHRA and CDR2 is YSYEKL. V shed 1 base, J shed 5 bases, and the junction held 6 bases outside the gene matches. The CDR3 totals 15 residues. The CDR3 DNA follows: TGCGCCAGCAGCCAAGCCGGGGGGGCTGTGGAGACCCAGTACTTC. Translating gives CASSQAGGAVETQYF.

This clonotype appeared a few times. V is TRBV10-3 and J is TRBJ2-1; D is unclear. The germline CDR1 and CDR2 sequences are ENHRY and SYGVKD. The CDR3 consists of 14 residues. The ends were cut back, 5 bases at V and 5 bases at J, with 13 bases in the middle. CDR3 bases: TGTGCCATCAGTACACCCCAAATTAACAATGAGCAGTTCTTC. Translated, it gives CAISTPQINNEQFF.

The chain's CDR3 is CASSLGGLALQETQYF. In nucleotides, the CDR3 is TGCGCCAGCAGCTTGGGCGGACTAGCGCTACAAGAGACCCAGTACTTC. This rearrangement joins TRBV5-1 to TRBJ2-5, with 9 bases matching TRBD2. V shed 0 bases, J shed 2 bases, and the junction held 5 bases outside the gene matches. The CDR3 contains 16 residues. Germline V CDR1 and CDR2: SGHRS, YFSETQ.

This clonotype appeared many times. The chain combines TRBV10-3 with TRBJ2-1; 7 positions match TRBD2. The CDR3 runs to 16 residues. Germline V CDR1 and CDR2: ENHRY, SYGVKD. Trimming removed 0 bases from V and 6 bases from J; junction bases left unmatched: 8. The CDR3 here is CAISESMTSTSNEQFF. The CDR3 nucleotides are TGTGCCATCAGTGAGTCGATGACTAGCACAAGCAATGAGCAGTTCTTC.

This chain joins TRBV12-3 or TRBV12-4 and TRBJ2-7, with D possibly TRBD1 on 5 matching bases. The CDR3 contains 14 residues. Trimming cost V 2 bases and J 4 bases, with 12 bases left between them. CDR3 coding DNA: TGTGCCAGCAGTTTATGGGGCAGGAAATACGAGCAGTACTTC. It specifies CASSLWGRKYEQYF.